This paragraph covers one T cell receptor beta chain sequence. The sample comes from a study of human T cells and chemical hapten exposure. Across the whole study: Patch tests applied 0.01% DPC to the upper back, read at 6 days. The patients were mostly female; they had alopecia areata, totalis or universalis. From small differences in pooled library volume came most of the variation in per-sample TCR yields.

Time point noted: patch test 3, about 24 weeks after DPC sensitization. Treatment of the sample: therapeutic diphenylcyclopropenone sensitization with weekly scalp DPC. V lost 7 bases and J lost 6, with 16 bases in between. Per germline, CDR1 SQVTM and CDR2 ANQGSEA. This CDR3 is 13 amino acids long. Individual cDNA molecules received unique molecular identifiers in the library. One entry per CDR3 protein results from TCRdb running MiXCR on the RACE reads. The data hold just under 65,000 distinct CDR3 sequences, with 9.5% to 12% observed a single time. This clonotype originated in a woman aged 25 to 39 with alopecia areata. Some clones in this sample may be carry-over from other donors' samples. The chain links TRBV29-1 to TRBJ2-4; the D gene is possibly TRBD1 (6 bases). Source: whole blood, taken in connection with sensitization to the hapten diphenylcyclopropenone (DPC). CDR3 nucleotide sequence: TGCAGCGCTCAGACAGGCGTGGTAAACATTCAGTACTTC. It yields the protein CSAQTGVVNIQYF.